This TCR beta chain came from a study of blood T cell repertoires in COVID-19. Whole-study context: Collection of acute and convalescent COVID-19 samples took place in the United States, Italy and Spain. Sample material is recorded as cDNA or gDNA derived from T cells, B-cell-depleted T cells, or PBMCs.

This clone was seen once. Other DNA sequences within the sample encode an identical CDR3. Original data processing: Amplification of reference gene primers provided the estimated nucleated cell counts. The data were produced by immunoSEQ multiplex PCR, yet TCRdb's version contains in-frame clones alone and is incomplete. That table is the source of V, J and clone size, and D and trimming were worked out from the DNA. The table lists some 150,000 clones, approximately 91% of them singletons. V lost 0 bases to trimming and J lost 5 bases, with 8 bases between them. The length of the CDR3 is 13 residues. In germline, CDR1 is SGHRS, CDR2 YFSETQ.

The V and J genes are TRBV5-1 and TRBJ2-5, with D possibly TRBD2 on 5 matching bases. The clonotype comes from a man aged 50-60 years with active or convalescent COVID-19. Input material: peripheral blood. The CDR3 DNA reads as TGCGCCAGCAGCTTGGGCTCGGGGGAGACCCAGTACTTC. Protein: CASSLGSGETQYF.